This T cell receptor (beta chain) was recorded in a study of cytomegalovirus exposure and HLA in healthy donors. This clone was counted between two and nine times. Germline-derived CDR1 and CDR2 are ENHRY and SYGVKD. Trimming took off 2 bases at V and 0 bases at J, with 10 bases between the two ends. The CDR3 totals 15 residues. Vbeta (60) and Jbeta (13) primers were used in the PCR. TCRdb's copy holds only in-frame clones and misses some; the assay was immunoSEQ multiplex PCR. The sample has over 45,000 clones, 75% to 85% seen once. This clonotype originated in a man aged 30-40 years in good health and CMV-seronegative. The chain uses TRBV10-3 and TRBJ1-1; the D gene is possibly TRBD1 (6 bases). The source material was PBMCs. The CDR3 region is CAISEGQGLNTEAFF. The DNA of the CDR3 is TGTGCCATCAGTGAGGGGCAGGGGTTGAACACTGAAGCTTTCTTT.